This TCR beta chain was sequenced in a study of T cell repertoires in cytomegalovirus infection. Overall study context: Indications of both CMV infection and matching HLA type were provided by public TCR beta signatures.

TCRdb used MiXCR to reprocess the reads, holding one entry per CDR3 protein. There are 200,000 or so distinct CDR3 sequences in the sample; 28% occur only once, and roughly 32% lies in the top ten. The germline V gene has CDR1 SGHTA and CDR2 FQGNSA. Trimming removed 5 bases from V and 4 bases from J, with 20 bases in between. The CDR3 contains 16 residues. Findings and limits, study-wide: Public TCR beta family frequency separated CMV-and-HLA carriers, including in an independent cohort. Across the ex vivo response, the dominant clonotypes were HLA-C-restricted CMV-specific TCR beta clonotypes.

As for this clonotype: Antigen: not known.

The V gene is TRBV7-2, the J gene TRBJ1-1; D might be TRBD1 (5 bases). This sequence originates from a human donor in good health (CMV status not recorded). Some clones in this sample may be carry-over from other donors' samples. Material: PBMCs. The CDR3 DNA reads TGTGCCAGCAGCCCACAGACAGAGCCCAGCGGCACTGAAGCTTTCTTT. It encodes CASSPQTEPSGTEAFF.